Listed below are T cell receptor beta chains from one sample, sequenced in a study of CD8+ T cells in alopecia areata. Assay used: immunoSEQ multiplex PCR; TCRdb lists only in-frame clones, some missing. The repertoire has around 270,000 clones, 55% to 70% of them found once; the top ten carry over 1.5%. This specimen consisted of CD4+ T cells sorted from blood, obtained at week 24, from a patient treated with tofacitinib. The source is a human donor with alopecia areata. CDR3s include the opening cysteine and the closing phenylalanine or tryptophan. Fields, in order: V gene, J gene, D gene, clone size, CDR3 DNA, CDR3 protein. D genes are given only for firm matches. The size of a clone is reported for some rows only, either as once, few or many, or as a class for expanded clones.

v_call: TRBV2
j_call: TRBJ2-6
d_call: TRBD1
clone_size: NA
cdr3_nt: TGTGCCAGCACCGAGGGGGCCGGTGGGGCCAACGTCCTGACTTTC
cdr3_aa: CASTEGAGGANVLTF

v_call: TRBV4-3
j_call: TRBJ2-3
d_call: NA
clone_size: NA
cdr3_nt: TGCGCCAGCAGCCAAGATCCCCAGTCTCAGGGCACAGATACGCAGTATTTT
cdr3_aa: CASSQDPQSQGTDTQYF

v_call: TRBV29-1
j_call: TRBJ1-1
d_call: NA
clone_size: NA
cdr3_nt: TGCAGCGTTGAACCCCAGACCTACACTGAAGCTTTCTTT
cdr3_aa: CSVEPQTYTEAFF

v_call: TRBV6-6
j_call: TRBJ2-5
d_call: TRBD1
clone_size: NA
cdr3_nt: TGTGCCAGCGGGGACAGGGCGGAGACCCAGTACTTC
cdr3_aa: CASGDRAETQYF

v_call: TRBV25-1
j_call: TRBJ1-4
d_call: NA
clone_size: NA
cdr3_nt: TGTGCCAGCAGTGAATGGGGGGAGACTAATGAAAAACTGTTTTTT
cdr3_aa: CASSEWGETNEKLFF

v_call: TRBV30
j_call: TRBJ2-2
d_call: TRBD2
clone_size: NA
cdr3_nt: TGTGCCTGGAGTACCGTCACGCAGGGACTAGCGGGGGCCGACACCGGGGAGCTGTTTTTT
cdr3_aa: CAWSTVTQGLAGADTGELFF

v_call: TRBV6-6
j_call: TRBJ1-4
d_call: TRBD1
clone_size: NA
cdr3_nt: TGTGCCAGCAGGAGAGGGGGCGCGGATGAAAAACTGTTTTTT
cdr3_aa: CASRRGGADEKLFF

v_call: TRBV5-1
j_call: TRBJ2-3
d_call: TRBD1
clone_size: NA
cdr3_nt: TGCGCCAGCAGCGTAGACAGGGGGTCAGATACGCAGTATTTT
cdr3_aa: CASSVDRGSDTQYF

v_call: TRBV18
j_call: TRBJ1-1
d_call: TRBD1
clone_size: few
cdr3_nt: TGTGCCAGCTCCGTTCGGACAGGGGATGGGATGACTGAAGCTTTCTTT
cdr3_aa: CASSVRTGDGMTEAFF

v_call: TRBV2
j_call: TRBJ1-3
d_call: NA
clone_size: NA
cdr3_nt: TGTGCCAGCAGGGAGGAGACTGGAAACACCATATATTTT
cdr3_aa: CASREETGNTIYF

v_call: TRBV23-1
j_call: TRBJ2-7
d_call: NA
clone_size: NA
cdr3_nt: TGCGCCAGCAGTCTTCCAGGGCATGAGTTTGACGAGCAGTACTTC
cdr3_aa: CASSLPGHEFDEQYF

v_call: TRBV30
j_call: TRBJ2-5
d_call: TRBD2
clone_size: NA
cdr3_nt: TGTGCCTGGAGTCGCCAAGCGGGGGGGCCGACGACCCAGTACTTC
cdr3_aa: CAWSRQAGGPTTQYF

v_call: TRBV15
j_call: TRBJ2-2
d_call: TRBD1
clone_size: NA
cdr3_nt: TGTGCCACCAGCAGAGCAGGGACAGGGGGAATCGGGGAGCTGTTTTTT
cdr3_aa: CATSRAGTGGIGELFF

v_call: TRBV9
j_call: TRBJ2-3
d_call: TRBD2
clone_size: NA
cdr3_nt: TGTGCCAGCAGCGGCGGACTAGCTGCAGATACGCAGTATTTT
cdr3_aa: CASSGGLAADTQYF

v_call: TRBV7-9
j_call: TRBJ2-4
d_call: NA
clone_size: NA
cdr3_nt: TGTGCCAGCAGCTCCATAGACAGGAAACAAAACATTCAGTACTTC
cdr3_aa: CASSSIDRKQNIQYF

v_call: TRBV9
j_call: TRBJ1-1
d_call: NA
clone_size: NA
cdr3_nt: TGTGCCAGCAGCGTAAGTTTGGGGAACACTGAAGCTTTCTTT
cdr3_aa: CASSVSLGNTEAFF

v_call: TRBV6-4
j_call: TRBJ1-5
d_call: NA
clone_size: NA
cdr3_nt: TGTGCCAGCAGTCTGATGAGCAATCAGCCCCAGCATTTT
cdr3_aa: CASSLMSNQPQHF

v_call: TRBV4-2
j_call: TRBJ1-1
d_call: TRBD1
clone_size: NA
cdr3_nt: TGTGCCAGCAGCCGAACAGGGGTTATGAACACTGAAGCTTTCTTT
cdr3_aa: CASSRTGVMNTEAFF

v_call: TRBV7-2
j_call: TRBJ2-3
d_call: TRBD2
clone_size: NA
cdr3_nt: TGTGCCAGCAGCTCCACGACCGGGGGGGTCACAGATACGCAGTATTTT
cdr3_aa: CASSSTTGGVTDTQYF

v_call: TRBV7-2
j_call: TRBJ2-3
d_call: NA
clone_size: NA
cdr3_nt: TGTGCCAGCAGCTCAGTGGGACTTTCCACAGATACGCAGTATTTT
cdr3_aa: CASSSVGLSTDTQYF

v_call: TRBV11-2
j_call: TRBJ2-2
d_call: NA
clone_size: NA
cdr3_nt: TGTGCCAGCTATCCCCCGACTGTATTGGACACCGGGGAGCTGTTTTTT
cdr3_aa: CASYPPTVLDTGELFF

v_call: TRBV18
j_call: TRBJ1-1
d_call: NA
clone_size: NA
cdr3_nt: TGTGCCAGCTCTCCCCCCTCAGGGTTGAACACTGAAGCTTTCTTT
cdr3_aa: CASSPPSGLNTEAFF

v_call: TRBV4-1
j_call: TRBJ2-7
d_call: TRBD1
clone_size: NA
cdr3_nt: TGCGCCAGCAGCCAAGGGACAGGGGTCTCCTACGAGCAGTACTTC
cdr3_aa: CASSQGTGVSYEQYF

v_call: TRBV27
j_call: TRBJ1-1
d_call: NA
clone_size: NA
cdr3_nt: TGTGCCAGCAGTTTGCGACCGCCGAACACTGAAGCTTTCTTT
cdr3_aa: CASSLRPPNTEAFF

v_call: TRBV5-4
j_call: TRBJ2-7
d_call: NA
clone_size: NA
cdr3_nt: TGTGCCAGCAGCTATGGCGCATCCCGGGAAGCAGAGCAGTACTTC
cdr3_aa: CASSYGASREAEQYF